The 8 T cell receptor beta chains in this list originate from one sample, sequenced in a study of blood T cell repertoires in COVID-19. Method: immunoSEQ multiplex PCR; TCRdb's copy keeps in-frame clones and lacks some. The profile covers some 260,000 clones, with approximately 79% appearing a single time and over 3% taken by the ten largest. Sequenced input: peripheral blood. These receptors originate from a woman aged 40 to 50 with active or convalescent COVID-19.

The CDR3 coding sequence is TGTGCCATCAGTGCAGGGGAAAAGATCTATGGCTACACCTTC. Amino acids: CAISAGEKIYGYTF. J is TRBJ1-2 and V is TRBV10-3, with a tentative D call TRBD1 (6 bases). Trimming removed 4 bases at V and 4 bases at J, with 13 bases between. Germline V gene lookup returns CDR1 ENHRY and CDR2 SYGVKD. This CDR3 has 14 residues.

V is TRBV29-1 and J is TRBJ1-2, with D hard to call. The germline V gene encodes CDR1 SQVTM and CDR2 ANQGSEA. The CDR3 is 12 amino acids. The V end lost 0 bases, the J end lost 7 bases, and 9 bases lay between the germline ends. This CDR3 reads CSVEDRGSGYTF. CDR3 coding DNA: TGCAGCGTTGAAGATCGAGGGTCTGGCTACACCTTC.

The chain employs TRBV7-8 and TRBJ1-2, with a possible D match to TRBD1 (6 bases). The germline V and J ends were trimmed by 5 bases and 4 bases, with 11 bases remaining between them. CDR1 is SGHVS and CDR2 is FQNEAQ in the germline V gene. This CDR3 has 13 amino acids. CDR3 sequence (DNA): TGTGCCAGCAGCCCAGGACAGCTCTATGGCTACACCTTC. This gives the protein CASSPGQLYGYTF. Drawing the rest from reference TRBV7-8 and TRBJ1-2, the complete variable domain is GAGVSQSPRYKVAKRGQDVALRCDPISGHVSLFWYQQALGQGPEFLTYFQNEAQLDKSGLPSDRFFAERPEGSVSTLKIQRTQQEDSAVYLCASSPGQLYGYTFGSGTRLTVV.

The chain carries TRBV7-9 and TRBJ1-1, with TRBD1 matching over 9 bases. This CDR3 contains 12 residues. The V and J ends lost 3 bases and 11 bases, in that order; junction bases with no gene match: 4. The V gene's germline CDR1 is SEHNR and CDR2 FQNEAQ (reference sequence). The CDR3 sequence is CASSFGQGRAFF. CDR3 nucleotide sequence: TGTGCCAGCAGCTTCGGACAGGGGAGGGCTTTCTTT.

V usage is TRBV28 and J usage is TRBJ1-2, with TRBD1 identical over 7 bases. The CDR3 sequence is 13 residues long. Germline V gene sequence: CDR1 MDHEN, CDR2 SYDVKM. Germline trimming cut 2 bases from V and 8 bases from J; bases unmatched to any gene: 5. The chain's CDR3 is CASSLGTDGGYTF. The DNA of the CDR3 is TGTGCCAGCAGTTTAGGGACAGATGGAGGCTACACCTTC.

The chain has TRBV5-1 and TRBJ2-1, with TRBD1 matching over 9 bases. V lost 5 bases and J lost 5; bases outside the gene matches: 14. CDR1 is SGHRS and CDR2 is YFSETQ in the germline V gene. The CDR3 spans 17 residues. CDR3 residues: CASRGHAQGARDNEQFF. In DNA, the CDR3 is TGCGCCAGCAGGGGGCATGCACAGGGGGCCAGAGACAATGAGCAGTTCTTC.

The rearrangement joins TRBV27 to TRBJ2-7; 8 nucleotides match TRBD2. V shed 6 bases and J 2 bases; nucleotides not matched to a gene: 12. There are 16 residues in the CDR3. Germline-derived CDR1 and CDR2 are MNHEY and SMNVEV (reference sequence). CDR3 residues: CASSRRGGVGAYEQYV. CDR3 in DNA: TGTGCCAGCAGCCGTCGGGGGGGGGTTGGGGCCTACGAGCAGTACGTC.

The V gene is TRBV15, the J gene TRBJ1-5; the D is unclear. Germline values: CDR1 LNHNV, CDR2 YYDKDF (reference sequence). Trimming removed 1 base from V and 7 bases from J, with 11 bases in between. The CDR3 contains 14 residues. CDR3 in DNA: TGTGCCACCAGCAGAGGCGGAATTCCGCAGCCCCAGCATTTT. Amino acids: CATSRGGIPQPQHF.